These T cell receptor beta chains were read from a single sample in a study of cytomegalovirus exposure and HLA in healthy donors. TCRdb's table, derived via immunoSEQ multiplex PCR, lists solely in-frame clones and lacks some. The sample yields around 230,000 clones, approximately 86% seen once. Sample: PBMCs. The source of these receptors is a woman in her twenties or thirties in good health and CMV-seropositive. Each CDR3 is given with its conserved first and last residue. D genes are given only for firm matches. The size of a clone is reported for some rows only, either as once, few or many, or as a class for expanded clones.

.	.	TRBV5-1	TRBJ2-7	TGCGCCAGCAGTAACAGTTTGAGCTCCTACGAGCAGTACTTC	CASSNSLSSYEQYF
.	few	TRBV7-9	TRBJ1-2	TGTGCCAGCAGCCCCCCTAGCGGCGGCTACACCTTC	CASSPPSGGYTF
TRBD2	.	TRBV5-6	TRBJ2-7	TGTGCCAGCAGCGGACTAGCGGTCGAGCAGTACTTC	CASSGLAVEQYF
.	.	TRBV27	TRBJ2-7	TGTGCCAGCAGTTACAGTGCCTCCTACGAGCAGTACTTC	CASSYSASYEQYF
.	.	TRBV6-5	TRBJ1-4	TGTGCCAGCAGTTACTCTCAGGGGACTAATGAAAAACTGTTTTTT	CASSYSQGTNEKLFF
TRBD2	.	TRBV28	TRBJ2-3	TGTGCCAGCAGTTTGGGGGGACTAGGAGGCACAGATACGCAGTATTTT	CASSLGGLGGTDTQYF
TRBD2	once	TRBV27	TRBJ2-2	TGTGCCAGCAGTTTTAAGACTAGCGGGAGTGGCACCGGGGAGCTGTTTTTT	CASSFKTSGSGTGELFF
.	few	TRBV2	TRBJ2-7	TGTGCCAGCAGTACCGAACAGGGCCGCCCCTACGAGCAGTACTTC	CASSTEQGRPYEQYF
TRBD1	.	TRBV19	TRBJ2-7	TGTGCCAGTACCCCGGGACAGCCAGACAGCTCCTACGAGCAGTACTTC	CASTPGQPDSSYEQYF
TRBD2	.	TRBV19	TRBJ2-3	TGTGCCAGTAGTATAGCCGGGACTAGCGGGAGGGCCGGTACGCAGTATTTT	CASSIAGTSGRAGTQYF
.	.	TRBV27	TRBJ2-7	TGTGCCAGCAGCCCACACCTGCCTCCCAGTGCCCTTGCCCTCTACGAGCAGTACTTC	CASSPHLPPSALALYEQYF
TRBD1	few	TRBV19	TRBJ1-5	TGTGCCAGTAGTATACGGGACAGGGGACAGCCCCAGCATTTT	CASSIRDRGQPQHF
TRBD2	.	TRBV7-9	TRBJ2-7	TGTGCCAGCAGCTTTAGCGGGACGGCCTACGAGCAGTACTTC	CASSFSGTAYEQYF
TRBD2	few	TRBV5-1	TRBJ2-1	TGCGCCAGCAGCTTGCTTCCTAGCGGGAGCAATGAGCAGTTCTTC	CASSLLPSGSNEQFF
.	.	TRBV11-1	TRBJ2-4	TGTGCCAGCAGCGAACGCCAGGTCCTCAAAAACATTCAGTACTTC	CASSERQVLKNIQYF
.	.	TRBV5-6	TRBJ2-5	TGTGCCAGCAGCTTGGACGGGGAAGAGACCCAGTACTTC	CASSLDGEETQYF
.	.	TRBV27	TRBJ1-1	TGTGCCAGCAGTTTTGGTACGTCTAGCTCTGAAGCTTTCTTT	CASSFGTSSSEAFF
TRBD2	.	TRBV11-2	TRBJ2-7	TGTGCCAGCAGCATAACTAGCGGTAGCTACGAGCAGTACTTC	CASSITSGSYEQYF
.	.	TRBV4-1	TRBJ1-1	TGCGCCAGCAGCCAAGATGGCAGGGCAAACACTGAAGCTTTCTTT	CASSQDGRANTEAFF
.	.	TRBV5-1	TRBJ2-7	TGCGCCAGCAGCTTGACAGGCCCAGCCTACGAGCAGTACTTC	CASSLTGPAYEQYF
.	.	TRBV27	TRBJ2-1	TGTGCCAGCAGTTTATGGGGGCATAGAAATGAGCAGTTCTTC	CASSLWGHRNEQFF
.	.	TRBV27	TRBJ2-1	TGTGCCAGCAGTGCGGAGCCGAATGAGCAGTTCTTC	CASSAEPNEQFF
TRBD1	.	TRBV28	TRBJ1-3	TGTGCCAGCAGGACAGGGTCTCATGGAAACACCATATATTTT	CASRTGSHGNTIYF
TRBD2	once	TRBV6-5	TRBJ2-1	TGTGCCAGCAGTCTCTATCCGACTAGCGCTGGGCCGGAATTCTTC	CASSLYPTSAGPEFF
.	.	TRBV5-1	TRBJ1-1	TGCGCCAGCAGCCCGGACAGCCTGAACACTGAAGCTTTCTTT	CASSPDSLNTEAFF
TRBD2	few	TRBV15	TRBJ2-1	TGTGCCACCAGCAGGGGACTAGGGAATGAGCAGTTCTTC	CATSRGLGNEQFF
TRBD2	.	TRBV7-2	TRBJ2-7	TGTGCCAGCAGCTTAGCGTCTAGCGGGAGGACCACCCCCTACGAGCAGTACTTC	CASSLASSGRTTPYEQYF
TRBD1	.	TRBV28	TRBJ2-7	TGTGCCAGCAGTAAACCGGGACAGGCTGTGGACGAGCAGTACTTC	CASSKPGQAVDEQYF
TRBD1	.	TRBV27	TRBJ2-7	TGTGCCAGCAGATCATTGACCGGGACAGCTATCGGTTGGGGCTACGAGCAGTACTTC	CASRSLTGTAIGWGYEQYF
TRBD2	.	TRBV30	TRBJ2-1	TGTGCCTGGAGTCCTCTCTCCGGACTAGCGGGAACGAACAATGAGCAGTTCTTC	CAWSPLSGLAGTNNEQFF
TRBD2	.	TRBV5-6	TRBJ2-5	TGTGCCAGCAGAATGGGACTAGCGGCTCCTCAAGAGACCCAGTACTTC	CASRMGLAAPQETQYF
TRBD1	.	TRBV6-1	TRBJ1-1	TGTGCCAGCAGAAACAGGGGCCTGAACACTGAAGCTTTCTTT	CASRNRGLNTEAFF
TRBD1	.	TRBV5-1	TRBJ1-1	TGCGCCAGCAGCTTGGATGTCAGGGGGCACGAAGCTTTCTTT	CASSLDVRGHEAFF
.	.	TRBV28	TRBJ1-5	TGTGCCAGCAGTTTTGGAGGGCCGGAAGGCAATCAGCCCCAGCATTTT	CASSFGGPEGNQPQHF
TRBD2	.	TRBV9	TRBJ2-1	TGTGCCAGCAGCGCTCTAGCGGGAGTTTACAATGAGCAGTTCTTC	CASSALAGVYNEQFF